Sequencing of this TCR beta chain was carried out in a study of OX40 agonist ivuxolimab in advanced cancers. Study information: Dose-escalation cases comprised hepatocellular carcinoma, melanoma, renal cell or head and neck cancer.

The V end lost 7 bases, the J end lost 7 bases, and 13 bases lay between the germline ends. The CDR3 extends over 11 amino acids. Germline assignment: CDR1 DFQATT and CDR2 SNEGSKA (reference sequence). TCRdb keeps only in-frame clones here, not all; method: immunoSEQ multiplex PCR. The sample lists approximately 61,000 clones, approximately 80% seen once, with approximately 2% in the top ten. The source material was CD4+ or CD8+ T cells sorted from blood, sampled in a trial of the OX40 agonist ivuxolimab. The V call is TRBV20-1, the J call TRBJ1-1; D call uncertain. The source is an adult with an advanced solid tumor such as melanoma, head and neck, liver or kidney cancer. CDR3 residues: CSGVPEDEAFF. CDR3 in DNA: TGCAGTGGTGTCCCTGAGGATGAAGCTTTCTTT.